The 23 T cell receptor beta chains below were found in one sample sequenced in a study of shared clonotypes between healthy human individuals. Using immunoSEQ multiplex PCR, the repertoire was profiled, and TCRdb retains in-frame clones only, with some absent. Of about 1 million clones detected, 75% to 80% appear once; the ten largest clones hold about 0.52%. Sequencing was performed on memory CD4+ T cells from PBMCs. Subset given: CD45RA-negative fraction. The receptors were sampled from a man aged 18 to 30 in good health. Some clones in this sample may be carry-over from other donors' samples.

The CDR3 sequence is CASSGTGTPTSTDTQYF. CDR3 coding DNA: TGCGCCAGCAGCGGAACCGGGACTCCGACTAGCACAGATACGCAGTATTTT. This chain connects TRBV5-1 to TRBJ2-3; a possible D gene is TRBD2 (6 bases). Germline-derived CDR1 and CDR2 are SGHRS and YFSETQ. Trimming took 4 bases from V and 0 from J, leaving 18 bases between them. The CDR3 consists of 17 residues.

The V and J genes are TRBV4-2 and TRBJ2-5, with 11 bases matching TRBD2. The CDR3 consists of 18 residues. Trimming took 2 bases from V and 6 from J; bases not matched to a gene: 14. Germline V gene sequence: CDR1 LGHNA, CDR2 YNFKEQ. As DNA, the CDR3 is TGTGCCAGCAGCCAATCCGTGGTAGCGGGAGGGTACTTCCAGACCCAGTACTTC. Its translation is CASSQSVVAGGYFQTQYF.

For this clone: Within the sample, other DNA sequences also encode this same CDR3. The chain couples TRBV5-6 to TRBJ1-5, with D hard to call. V lost 0 bases and J lost 7, with 11 bases in between. CDR1 and CDR2 (germline): SGHDT, YYEEEE. The CDR3 has 14 amino acids. CDR3 nucleotide sequence: TGTGCCAGCAGCTTGGGAGGGCCTGGGCAGCCCCAGCATTTT. Translating gives CASSLGGPGQPQHF.

This sequence joins TRBV27 and TRBJ1-2; 8 positions match TRBD1. The CDR3 is 15 amino acids. The ends lost 2 bases at V and 4 bases at J; junction bases unmatched: 6. The V gene's germline CDR1 is MNHEY and CDR2 SMNVEV (reference sequence). The DNA for the CDR3 is TGTGCCAGCAGTTTAAGACAGGGGAGTTCCTATGGCTACACCTTC. Its translation is CASSLRQGSSYGYTF.

The rearrangement joins TRBV2 to TRBJ2-7; 10 bases are a match to TRBD1. The CDR3 is 15 amino acids. V shed 3 bases, J shed 5 bases, and the junction held 7 bases outside the gene matches. CDR1 and CDR2 from the germline V gene are SNHLY and FYNNEI. The CDR3 here is CASSDRDRGPHEQYF. In DNA, the CDR3 is TGTGCCAGCAGTGACCGGGACAGGGGCCCCCACGAGCAGTACTTC.

The chain couples TRBV19 to TRBJ1-4, with a weak D call TRBD1 (5 bases). The CDR3 is 13 residues long. Between the trimmed V and J ends, which lost 4 bases and 8 bases, there was a span of 11 bases. Germline-derived CDR1 and CDR2 are LNHDA and SQIVND (reference sequence). The CDR3, as DNA: TGTGCCAGTAGTAAGGACAAAAAAGAAAAACTGTTTTTT. This codes for CASSKDKKEKLFF.

This clone was counted between two and nine times. This chain uses TRBV10-1 with TRBJ2-2; no reliable D call. Germline CDR1 and CDR2: WNHNN and SYGVQD (reference sequence). The CDR3 covers 13 residues. Trimming took off 6 bases at V and 4 bases at J, with 9 bases between the two ends. The CDR3 region is CASREHFTGELFF. CDR3 nucleotides: TGCGCCAGCAGGGAGCACTTCACCGGGGAGCTGTTTTTT.

The chain joins TRBV11-2 to TRBJ1-2, with TRBD1 matching 7 bases. This CDR3 spans 14 amino acids. Losses at the gene ends were 4 bases for V and 2 bases for J; bases not matched to a gene: 4. Germline values: CDR1 SGHAT, CDR2 FQNNGV. The chain's CDR3 is CASSSPGGNYGYTF. The CDR3 bases are TGTGCCAGCAGCTCCCCAGGGGGAAACTATGGCTACACCTTC.

The chain is built from TRBV5-4 and TRBJ1-2; the D is unclear. The CDR3 covers 16 residues. CDR1 and CDR2 from the germline V gene are SGHNT and YYREEE (reference sequence). V was shortened by 0 bases and J by 0 bases, with 12 bases between the two germline ends. This chain's CDR3 is CASSLAGRVSNYGYTF. The CDR3 DNA reads as TGTGCCAGCAGCTTGGCGGGTCGGGTTTCTAACTATGGCTACACCTTC.

CDR3 in DNA: TGTGCCAGCAGCTTGGCGTACAGAAGCACAGATACGCAGTATTTT. It yields the protein CASSLAYRSTDTQYF. The chain couples TRBV5-4 to TRBJ2-3; D is uncertain. The CDR3 contains 15 residues. CDR1 is SGHNT, CDR2 YYREEE, per germline (reference sequence). Deletions cut 0 bases from V and 0 bases from J, with 8 bases between. Using reference TRBV5-4 and TRBJ2-3 for the parts outside the CDR3, the full variable domain is ETGVTQSPTHLIKTRGQQVTLRCSSQSGHNTVSWYQQALGQGPQFIFQYYREEENGRGNFPPRFSGLQFPNYSSELNVNALELDDSALYLCASSLAYRSTDTQYFGPGTRLTVL.

CDR3 DNA: TGTGCCAGCAGCTTAGGACGGACGGGACAAGAGACCCAGTACTTC. As protein: CASSLGRTGQETQYF. The genes are TRBV11-1 and TRBJ2-5, with D maybe TRBD2 (5 bases). CDR3 length equals 15 residues. Trimming pared 1 base from V and 2 bases from J, leaving 11 bases between. Germline lookup yields CDR1 SGHAT and CDR2 FQDESV (reference sequence).

This sequence joins TRBV7-9 and TRBJ1-1, with TRBD1 identical over 9 bases. Germline values: CDR1 SEHNR, CDR2 FQNEAQ (reference sequence). The length of the CDR3 is 12 residues. V trimming: 6 bases; J trimming: 8 bases; junction bases outside the gene matches: 4. CDR3 region: CASRGGTGEAFF. The CDR3 nucleotides are TGTGCCAGCAGGGGTGGGACAGGGGAAGCTTTCTTT.

The V call is TRBV21-1, the J call TRBJ1-2. TRBV21-1 corresponds to a pseudogene. The CDR3 spans 17 residues. The CDR3 nucleotides are TGTGCCAGCAGCCCTCAAGAGGGAGACAAATTCGGCGATGGCTACACCTTC. This sequence encodes CASSPQEGDKFGDGYTF.

The rearrangement uses TRBV2 and TRBJ2-2, with TRBD1 as a possible D gene (6 bases). The CDR3 is 15 amino acids. Germline assignment: CDR1 SNHLY and CDR2 FYNNEI. Trimming left V 2 bases short and J 1 base short, with 8 bases between. The CDR3 region is CASSESRGNTGELFF. CDR3 sequence (DNA): TGTGCCAGCAGTGAAAGCAGGGGGAACACCGGGGAGCTGTTTTTT.

This sequence joins TRBV5-1 and TRBJ2-1; no reliable D call. Trimming removed 4 bases from V and 7 bases from J, with 15 bases in between. The CDR3 loop spans 14 amino acids. CDR1 and CDR2 (germline): SGHRS, YFSETQ. In nucleotides, the CDR3 is TGCGCCAGCAGCCCACCCCCCGGCGGAAATGAGCAGTTCTTC. Protein: CASSPPPGGNEQFF.

The CDR3 loop is CASSDGQGQADTQYF. CDR3 bases: TGTGCCAGCAGCGACGGACAGGGGCAAGCAGATACGCAGTATTTT. V gene TRBV5-4 combines with J gene TRBJ2-3; 9 bases align to TRBD1. Germline CDR1 reads SGHNT; CDR2 reads YYREEE (reference sequence). After removal of 4 bases from V and 4 bases from J, the junction contained 7 bases not matched to a gene. The CDR3 is 15 amino acids.

The chain combines TRBV4-2 with TRBJ1-4; maybe TRBD1 (6 bases). CDR3 length: 16 amino acids. V lost 1 base and J 7 bases, leaving 16 bases between the germline ends. Germline V gene data show CDR1 as LGHNA and CDR2 as YNFKEQ. CDR3 sequence: CASSQASGAVGEKLFF. CDR3 DNA: TGTGCCAGCAGCCAAGCTTCAGGGGCGGTCGGTGAAAAACTGTTTTTT.

This clone was found a few times. This sample includes further DNA sequences coding for the same CDR3. The chain combines TRBV18 with TRBJ2-7, with no clear D. Germline V lookup: CDR1 KGHSH, CDR2 LQKENI. Trimming pared 3 bases from V and 0 bases from J, leaving 6 bases between. CDR3 size: 13 residues. CDR3 DNA: TGTGCCAGCTCACCCCCCAGCTCCTACGAGCAGTACTTC. Its protein product is CASSPPSSYEQYF.

The chain combines TRBV10-3 with TRBJ2-2; 7 nucleotides agree with TRBD2. The CDR3 is 14 residues long. Germline CDR1 and CDR2: ENHRY and SYGVKD. The trim removed 6 bases at V and 6 bases at J, leaving 7 bases unmatched. Here the CDR3 reads CAISLTSPAGELFF. CDR3 in DNA: TGTGCCATCAGCCTGACTAGCCCGGCCGGGGAGCTGTTTTTT.

The CDR3 reads CASSRGGTYGYTF. The CDR3 coding sequence is TGTGCCAGCAGCCGAGGGGGCACCTATGGCTACACCTTC. The V call is TRBV11-2, the J call TRBJ1-2; TRBD1 aligns across 7 bases. The V gene end was trimmed by 5 bases and the J gene end by 4 bases; junction bases not matched to a gene: 4. CDR1 SGHAT and CDR2 FQNNGV come from the germline V gene. The CDR3 is 13 amino acids.

The chain combines TRBV30 with TRBJ1-2, with a weak D call TRBD1 (6 bases). Germline values: CDR1 GTSNPN, CDR2 SVGIG (reference sequence). CDR3 length: 14 amino acids. V was trimmed by 0 bases and J by 7 bases, leaving 15 bases between them. CDR3 loop: CAWSVRAGVRGYTF. The DNA for the CDR3 is TGTGCCTGGAGTGTCAGGGCAGGGGTGCGTGGCTACACCTTC.

This clone was seen repeatedly, ten times or more. V gene TRBV10-3 combines with J gene TRBJ2-5; a weak D match, TRBD2 (6 bases). V dropped 3 bases and J dropped 5 bases, with 16 bases sitting between them. Per germline, CDR1 ENHRY and CDR2 SYGVKD. This CDR3 region has 15 residues. DNA of the CDR3: TGTGCCATCAGTGACCTTCCGGGAGCTGCGGAGACCCAGTACTTC. The encoded protein is CAISDLPGAAETQYF.

The V call is TRBV29-1, the J call TRBJ2-5; D ambiguous. Germline CDR1 is SQVTM and CDR2 is ANQGSEA. This CDR3 region has 13 residues. V was shortened by 2 bases and J by 5 bases, with 12 bases between the two germline ends. The CDR3 here is CSVEMAGFETQYF. The CDR3 DNA reads as TGCAGCGTTGAAATGGCCGGCTTTGAGACCCAGTACTTC.